This T cell receptor beta chain was obtained from a study of blood T cell repertoires in COVID-19. CDR3 length equals 15 residues. The germline V and J ends were trimmed by 3 bases and 10 bases, with 16 bases remaining between them. Germline CDR1 and CDR2: SNHLY and FYNNEI. The protocol was immunoSEQ multiplex PCR, while the TCRdb copy is restricted to in-frame clones and leaves out a portion. The data contain about 190,000 clones, over 70% of them singletons. Sequenced input: peripheral blood. This receptor was identified in a man in his 60s with active or convalescent COVID-19. The chain is built from TRBV2 and TRBJ1-6, with a tentative D call TRBD1 (6 bases). This chain's CDR3 is CASSEKSGVGSPLHF. CDR3 bases: TGTGCCAGCAGTGAGAAGTCAGGGGTAGGATCACCCCTCCACTTT.